This paragraph reports one TCR beta chain. The CDR3 is made up of 16 amino acids. CDR1 LGHDT and CDR2 YNNKEL come from the germline V gene (reference sequence). V gave up 7 bases and J gave up 6 bases, with 19 bases separating them. The data were obtained in a study of T cells after yellow fever vaccination. TCRdb reprocessed the 5' RACE reads with MiXCR, giving one entry per CDR3 protein. The data contain over 800 distinct CDR3 sequences, 9% to 9.5% of them seen just once; the ten biggest clones take up 25% to 30%. This chain connects TRBV3-1 to TRBJ1-6; a possible D gene is TRBD1 (6 bases). This specimen was CD8+ T cells binding an NS4B(214-222) dextramer, sorted from PBMCs, taken 35 to 50 days after the first yellow fever vaccination. This TCR was recovered from a man younger than 35 who received the YFV17D yellow fever vaccine. Written as DNA, the CDR3 is TGTGCCAGCACCAAAGAAGGGACATGGACTAATTCACCCCTCCACTTT. Its translation is CASTKEGTWTNSPLHF.